Listed here is a single T cell receptor (beta chain). No cognate antigen has been identified for it. No base quality values were provided; no much bigger clone lies one nucleotide off. V and J are truncated by 1 base and 7 bases respectively, leaving an intervening sequence of 13 bases. Spanning cysteine to phenylalanine, the CDR3 consists of 15 amino acids. Only the CDR3 DNA is retained, 45 bases long and in frame from the first base. CDR1 MGHRA and CDR2 YSYEKL were looked up in the germline V gene. The sample originates from a study of technical replicates of blood from a handful of donors (dated by TCRdb to 2015 to 2018). Library preparation was by the immunoSEQ multiplex PCR assay. TCRdb re-hosts the immuneACCESS table, in-frame sequences only. Its copies lack some clones; in the studies checked, an unresolved V gene accounts for under half of them, and the cause for the rest is not known. Within this sample are under 95,000 clones, with approximately 92% of them counted one time only. About 0.43% of the sample is in the top ten clones.

Recombination connected TRBV4-1 to TRBJ1-4, with TRBD1 as a weak D call on 5 bases. The sample consisted of T cells isolated from PBMCs. The receptor comes from a human donor in good health. The DNA is TGCGCCAGCAGCCAAGTGACCAGGGAGGCTGAAAAACTGTTTTTT. Its protein product is CASSQVTREAEKLFF.